This T cell receptor (beta chain) was captured in a study of blood T cells in healthy people across ages. The study, taken as a whole, reports: Expanded clonotype shifts may have been confounded, as the donors had an unknown CMV status.

Each sample had at least 6.5 million PBMCs isolated. Every sample gave at least 5 micrograms of total RNA when it was extracted. The germline CDR1 and CDR2 sequences are SGHVS and FQNEAQ. The trim removed 1 base at V and 4 bases at J, leaving 6 bases unmatched. The CDR3 runs to 16 residues. With regard to this clonotype: Its antigen is unknown.

A sample-barcoded 5' primer and a J-beta primer mix were used in a second PCR of roughly 7 to 11 cycles. TCRdb reprocessed the 5' RACE reads with MiXCR, giving one entry per CDR3 protein. Among some 1.4 million distinct CDR3 sequences listed, 42% were seen once. The chain carries TRBV7-8 and TRBJ1-4; TRBD1 agrees at 7 bases. The clonotype originates from a woman between 18 and 29 years old in good health. The material sequenced was blood. The CDR3 is CASSLVATGRNEKLFF. The CDR3 nucleotides read TGTGCCAGCAGCTTAGTAGCGACAGGGCGTAATGAAAAACTGTTTTTT.